This TCR beta chain was sequenced during a study of blood T cell repertoires in COVID-19. Study in general: Researchers got acute and convalescent COVID-19 samples from the United States, Italy and Spain.

Using immunoSEQ multiplex PCR, the repertoire was profiled, and TCRdb retains in-frame clones only, with some absent. The repertoire holds about 180,000 clones, 70% to 85% seen once, with approximately 16% in the top ten. Participants were aged 18 to 89 years from about two dozen US areas. Participant-given clinical history determined each cohort assignment. Cohort 3 donors counted as recovered after two negative PCRs, clearance, or resolved symptoms. The CDR3 contains 16 residues. CDR1 is MDHEN and CDR2 is SYDVKM in the germline V gene. With V trimmed by 2 bases and J by 7 bases, 10 bases remained unmatched.

The clonotype comes from a man in his fifties or sixties who had recovered from COVID-19. The V and J genes are TRBV28 and TRBJ1-4; 7 positions match TRBD1. Material for sequencing was PBMCs or T cells enriched from blood (not recorded which). In DNA, the CDR3 is TGTGCCAGCAGTTTAAATACACCCAGGGGGTTTGAAAAACTGTTTTTT. It codes for CASSLNTPRGFEKLFF.